What follows is one TCR beta chain and its context. Antigen specificity is unknown. The PCR used 52 TRBV and 13 TRBJ primers. The protocol was immunoSEQ multiplex PCR, while the TCRdb copy is restricted to in-frame clones and leaves out a portion. The sample records 20,000 to 25,000 clones, more than 85% being singletons. These data come from a study of regulatory T cells. Findings and limits, study-wide: Shannon entropy was nonsignificantly lower in patient CD8+ T cells than control CD8+ cells. Skewed V and J usage and few unique V-J pairs marked patient repertoires, most in Tregs.

All CD3G-deficient patients showed autoimmunity, more severe in two. Patients aged 2 to 39 years had fewer naive and more memory CD4+ and CD8+ T cells. The sequenced sample was CD8+ T cells sorted from blood. The sequence derives from a child aged 2 to 15 with CD3G deficiency.

The DNA of the CDR3 is TGCGCCAGCAGCCCCCGGGCCTCCATTGGAGCAGGGTACCACGAGCAGTACTTC. It specifies CASSPRASIGAGYHEQYF. The chain couples TRBV10-2 to TRBJ2-7; tentatively, D is TRBD1 (5 bases). Germline lookup yields CDR1 WSHSY and CDR2 SAAADI. The CDR3 loop spans 18 amino acids. V was pared by 6 bases and J by 5 bases, with 29 bases between.